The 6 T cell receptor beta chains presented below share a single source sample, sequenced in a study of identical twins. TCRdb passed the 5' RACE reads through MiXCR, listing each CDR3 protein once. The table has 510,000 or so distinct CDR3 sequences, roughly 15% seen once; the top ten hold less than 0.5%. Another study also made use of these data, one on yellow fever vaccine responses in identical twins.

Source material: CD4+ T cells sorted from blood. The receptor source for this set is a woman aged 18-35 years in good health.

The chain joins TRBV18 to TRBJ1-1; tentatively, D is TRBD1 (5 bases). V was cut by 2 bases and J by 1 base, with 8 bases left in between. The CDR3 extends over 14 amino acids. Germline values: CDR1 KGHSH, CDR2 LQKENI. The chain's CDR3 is CASSPGAKNTEAFF. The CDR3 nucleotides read TGTGCCAGCTCACCAGGGGCAAAGAACACTGAAGCTTTCTTT.

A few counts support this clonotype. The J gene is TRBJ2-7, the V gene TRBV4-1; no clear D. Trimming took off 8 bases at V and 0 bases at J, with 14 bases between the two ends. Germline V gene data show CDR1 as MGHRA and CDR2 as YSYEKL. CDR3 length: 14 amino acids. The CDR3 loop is CASRVVLSSYEQYF. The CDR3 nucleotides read TGCGCCAGCCGGGTTGTTCTTAGCTCCTACGAGCAGTACTTC.

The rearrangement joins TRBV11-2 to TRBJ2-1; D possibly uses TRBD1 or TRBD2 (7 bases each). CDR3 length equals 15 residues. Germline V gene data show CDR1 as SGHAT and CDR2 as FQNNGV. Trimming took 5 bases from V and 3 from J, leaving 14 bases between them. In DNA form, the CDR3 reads TGTGCCAGCAGCCATCAGGGGGGGTACTACAATGAGCAGTTCTTC. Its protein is CASSHQGGYYNEQFF. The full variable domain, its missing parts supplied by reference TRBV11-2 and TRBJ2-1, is EAGVAQSPRYKIIEKRQSVAFWCNPISGHATLYWYQQILGQGPKLLIQFQNNGVVDDSQLPKDRFSAERLKGVDSTLKIQPAKLEDSAVYLCASSHQGGYYNEQFFGPGTRLTVL.

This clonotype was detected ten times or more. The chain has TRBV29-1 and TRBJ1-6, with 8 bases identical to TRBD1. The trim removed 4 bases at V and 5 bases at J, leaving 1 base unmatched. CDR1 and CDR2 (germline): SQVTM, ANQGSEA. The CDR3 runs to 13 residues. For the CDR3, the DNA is TGCAGCGTTGGACAGGGGAATAATTCACCCCTCCACTTT. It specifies CSVGQGNNSPLHF.

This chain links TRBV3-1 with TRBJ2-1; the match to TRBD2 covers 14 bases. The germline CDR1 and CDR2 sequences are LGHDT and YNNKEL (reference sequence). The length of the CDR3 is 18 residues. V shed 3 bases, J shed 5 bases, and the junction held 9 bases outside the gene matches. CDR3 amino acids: CASSHLTSGRADHNEQFF. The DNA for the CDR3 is TGTGCCAGCAGCCACCTGACTAGCGGGAGGGCGGACCACAATGAGCAGTTCTTC.

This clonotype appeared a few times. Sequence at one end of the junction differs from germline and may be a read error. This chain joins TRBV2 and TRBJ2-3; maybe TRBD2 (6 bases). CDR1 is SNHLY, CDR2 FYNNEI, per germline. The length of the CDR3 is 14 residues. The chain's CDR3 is CASSDFGSTDTQYF. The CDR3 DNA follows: TGTGCCAGCAGTGATTTCGGGAGCACGGATACGCAGTATTTT.